The entry below gives a single T cell receptor beta chain sequence along with its context. Its antigen remains unknown. This table comes from immunoSEQ multiplex PCR, and its TCRdb copy is limited to in-frame clones, with some not included. The sample has about 1 million clones, about 74% seen once. Donors were Caucasian adults residing in Nashville, Tennessee, USA. The CDR3 covers 12 residues. CDR1 SQVTM and CDR2 ANQGSEA come from the germline V gene. V was shortened by 5 bases and J by 6 bases, with 10 bases between the two germline ends. The data originate from a study of shared clonotypes between healthy human individuals. Whole-study results and caveats: Blood was the sole source, and tissue repertoires probably differ. Clonotype sharing levels among donors were expected to vary with sequencing depth. Compared with clonotypes that all four donors shared, non-shared clonotypes had lower generation probabilities.

The chain has TRBV29-1 and TRBJ2-2; D call uncertain. Sequenced material: memory CD4+ T cells sorted from blood. As to subset: CD45RA-negative fraction. The receptor's source is a man between 18 and 35 years old in good health. CDR3 residues: CSVFLVPGELFF. The CDR3 DNA follows: TGCAGCGTTTTCTTGGTTCCCGGGGAGCTGTTTTTT.